This T cell receptor beta chain derives from a study of CD8+CD57+ T cells in acquired aplastic anemia. The wider study: Sorted CD4+ and CD8+ cells yielded 2.5 to 3.5 ug of DNA on average. Overall study findings and caveats: Between patients and controls, approximately 29 CD8+ CDR3 sequences were found in common. Patients showed no significant difference from controls in CD8+ Simpson's diversity.

For CDR3 and TCR beta VDJ profiling, genomic DNA was the template used. TCRdb redid the calling of the reads with MiXCR, one entry per CDR3 protein. The repertoire consists of approximately 260,000 distinct CDR3 sequences, with roughly 80% occurring once and the leading ten covering 40% to 55%. About this clonotype itself: Its antigen is unidentified.

There are 13 residues in the CDR3. Per germline, CDR1 SGHVS and CDR2 FQNEAQ. Germline trimming cut 4 bases from V and 12 bases from J; bases unmatched to any gene: 9. Selection for sequencing was limited to patients who had shown CD8+CD57+ cell expansion by flow cytometry. The chain joins TRBV7-8 to TRBJ2-1; 7 bases are a match to TRBD2. The sequenced sample consisted of sorted CD4+, CD8+, or CD8+CD57+ T cells (not recorded which) from PBMCs. The clonotype originates from a human donor with aplastic anemia. Here the CDR3 DNA reads TGTGCCAGCAGCTCCGGGGGGAGGGGTGGGCAGTTCTTC. Translating it yields CASSSGGRGGQFF.